Sequencing of this T cell receptor (beta chain) was carried out in a study of metastatic and nonmetastatic thyroid tumors (dated by TCRdb to 2019 to 2021). As for the study more broadly: Repertoires from peripheral blood and from tumor or nodule tissue samples of malignant and benign thyroid patients were compared.

A note on this clone: What antigen it recognizes has not been identified. The record has no base qualities; no much larger clone is one base away.

No treatment had been received by any patient before thyroid surgery. The study retrospectively analysed patient clinical samples collected from about 2012 to 2018 using T-cell receptor beta sequencing. Overall study outcomes, separate from this receptor: In both blood and tumor samples, malignant tumors were reported to have significantly higher TCR beta diversity than benign nodules.

From the cysteine up to the phenylalanine, the CDR3 has a length of 18 residues. Only CDR3 DNA remains: 54 bases, in frame from the first base. Sequences SGHRS (CDR1) and YFSETQ (CDR2) are obtained from the germline V gene. Ends trimmed: V by 1 base, J by 2 bases; bases unmatched to a gene: 7. The library relied on PCR. Sequencing relied on an Illumina HiSeq 4000. High-throughput sequencing was used to profile the TCR beta-chain CDR3 region of each patient. Turning to the authors' computational methods: Drawing on CDR3 differences between clinicopathological groups, the researchers built a classifier meant to tell apart patients with distant-metastatic papillary thyroid cancer. Repertoire diversity was assessed with the Shannon index, and tumor-blood repertoire similarity with the Morisita-Horn index. The public reads were reprocessed in TCRdb via fastp at Q25 and MiXCR, keeping in-frame beta chains. The V and J calls were not made by the authors but by TCRdb's processing. This sample comprises about 40,000 clones, roughly a sixth of them detected only once. Around 3.9% of the sample is held by the ten biggest clonotypes.

The receptor was derived from a female donor with papillary thyroid cancer or a benign thyroid nodule (not recorded which). Some clones in this sample may be carry-over from other donors' samples. The chain uses TRBV5-1 and TRBJ2-2; 11 nucleotides in the junction match TRBD2. Sequencing was performed on blood. The CDR3 reads CASSLCLAGGRNTGELFF. The DNA sequence is TGCGCCAGCAGCTTGTGCCTAGCGGGAGGCCGTAACACCGGGGAGCTGTTTTTT.